These 3 T cell receptor beta chains originate from one sample sequenced in a study of blood T cells in healthy people across ages. Next came a second PCR, run for 7 to 11 cycles, which used a sample-barcoded 5' primer along with a J-beta primer mix. MiXCR, applied by TCRdb to the 5' RACE reads, yields one record per CDR3 protein. The sample records around 1,000,000 distinct CDR3 sequences, 25% being singletons. These data also formed part of another study, on T cells of mothers and their children.

Source material: blood. The receptors shown here come from a girl aged 2-9 years in good health.

This clonotype was detected a few times. The chain carries TRBV2 and TRBJ1-5; tentative D call: TRBD1 (6 bases). The CDR3 spans 16 residues. V gave up 2 bases and J gave up 4 bases, with 15 bases separating them. The germline V gene has CDR1 SNHLY and CDR2 FYNNEI. CDR3 coding DNA: TGTGCCAGCAGTGAACAAAGACAGGTGCCGAATCAGCCCCAGCATTTT. Translated: CASSEQRQVPNQPQHF.

This clonotype was found a few times. V gene TRBV20-1 combines with J gene TRBJ2-5; D gene uncertain. Germline V gene data show CDR1 as DFQATT and CDR2 as SNEGSKA (reference sequence). CDR3 length: 11 residues. Trimming pared 0 bases from V and 11 bases from J, leaving 10 bases between. This CDR3 is CSAREDPEQYF. DNA for the CDR3: TGCAGTGCTAGAGAAGATCCAGAGCAGTACTTC.

This clonotype was picked up many times. This chain connects TRBV6-4 to TRBJ2-3, with 9 bases aligning to TRBD2. V was pared by 0 bases and J by 6 bases, with 1 base of the junction left unmatched. The CDR3 length is 14 residues. CDR1 and CDR2 (germline): MRHNA, SNTAGT. The CDR3 DNA follows: TGTGCCAGCAGTGACTCTAGCGGGAGTGATACGCAGTATTTT. Protein sequence: CASSDSSGSDTQYF.